One sample yielded the 21 T cell receptor beta chains listed below, sequenced in a study of tumor-infiltrating lymphocytes in localized non-small cell lung cancer. Assay used: immunoSEQ multiplex PCR; TCRdb lists only in-frame clones, some missing. This table holds 8,500 to 10,000 clones, 65% to 80% found once. Material for sequencing was uninvolved lung tissue not adjacent to the tumor. These receptors originate from a human donor with non-small cell lung cancer.

Concerning this clone itself: A junction end diverges from the germline sequence, so it may reflect a read error. This chain links TRBV7-7 with TRBJ2-7; 10 nucleotides match TRBD2. Germline-derived CDR1 and CDR2 are SSHAT and FNYEAQ (reference sequence). The CDR3 contains 13 residues. For the CDR3, the DNA is TGTGCTAGCAGCCCTAGCGGGAGCGGCGAGCAGTACTTC. Amino acid sequence: CASSPSGSGEQYF.

V is TRBV2 and J is TRBJ2-2; D might be TRBD2 (5 bases). CDR3 length: 14 residues. Trimming took 7 bases from V and 7 from J, leaving 16 bases between them. Germline CDR1 is SNHLY and CDR2 is FYNNEI. CDR3 region: CASTTSSGIGELFF. CDR3 nucleotide sequence: TGTGCCAGCACGACGAGTTCCGGGATCGGGGAGCTGTTTTTT.

The chain recombines TRBV6-4 with TRBJ2-1; D unresolved. Trimming shortened V by 4 bases and J by 9 bases, and 13 bases separated the two germline ends. The CDR3 length is 13 residues. CDR1 MRHNA and CDR2 SNTAGT come from the germline V gene. This CDR3 reads CASSGSSVGEQFF. The CDR3 DNA reads TGTGCCAGCAGTGGCTCCTCGGTCGGTGAGCAGTTCTTC.

The V gene is TRBV5-6, the J gene TRBJ1-1; TRBD1 matches 8 bases. Germline V gene lookup returns CDR1 SGHDT and CDR2 YYEEEE. The CDR3 is made up of 12 amino acids. V shed 2 bases, J shed 10 bases, and the junction held 4 bases outside the gene matches. The CDR3 DNA follows: TGTGCCAGCAGCTTAACCGGGACAGGAGCTTTCTTT. It translates to CASSLTGTGAFF.

This clone came up a few times. V is TRBV5-1 and J is TRBJ2-1, with 14 nucleotides matching TRBD2. The CDR3 loop spans 17 amino acids. J was trimmed by 5 bases and V by 3 bases; bases with no gene match: 7. CDR1 SGHRS and CDR2 YFSETQ come from the germline V gene. CDR3 DNA sequence: TGCGCCAGCAGCTGGGGACTAGCGGGAGCTCGGGACAATGAGCAGTTCTTC. It is translated as CASSWGLAGARDNEQFF.

This clone is medium-sized by share. This chain links TRBV6-1 with TRBJ2-3; possible D gene TRBD2, 5 bases. Looked up from germline, CDR1 is MNHNS and CDR2 is SASEGT. The CDR3 spans 12 residues. Trimming took 5 bases from V and 9 from J, leaving 12 bases between them. This CDR3 is CASSPLGETQYF. CDR3 nucleotides: TGTGCCAGCAGTCCGCTCGGGGAGACGCAGTATTTT.

The gene calls are TRBV28 and TRBJ2-7; 8 bases align to TRBD2. J lost 2 bases, V lost 5 bases, and 5 bases had no gene match. The CDR3 consists of 14 residues. Germline-derived CDR1 and CDR2 are MDHEN and SYDVKM. DNA for the CDR3: TGTGCCAGCAGTAGACCTAGCGGGCCCTACGAGCAGTACTTC. Translating it yields CASSRPSGPYEQYF.

The chain uses TRBV19 and TRBJ2-1, with TRBD1 matching 8 bases. The CDR3 is 13 amino acids. From germline, CDR1 is LNHDA and CDR2 SQIVND (reference sequence). Trimming took 6 bases from V and 5 from J; bases not matched to a gene: 3. In DNA form, the CDR3 reads TGTGCCAGTAGCCACAGGGGGGACAATGAGCAGTTCTTC. It is translated as CASSHRGDNEQFF. The full variable domain, rest sourced from reference TRBV19 and TRBJ2-1, is DGGITQSPKYLFRKEGQNVTLSCEQNLNHDAMYWYRQDPGQGLRLIYYSQIVNDFQKGDIAEGYSVSREKKESFPLTVTSAQKNPTAFYLCASSHRGDNEQFFGPGTRLTVL.

By proportion, this clone is medium-sized. This chain uses TRBV2 with TRBJ2-2, with D perhaps TRBD2 (5 bases). Germline values: CDR1 SNHLY, CDR2 FYNNEI. The CDR3 has 16 residues. V gave up 2 bases and J gave up 4 bases, with 14 bases separating them. CDR3 residues: CASSENPGITTGELFF. In DNA, the CDR3 is TGTGCCAGCAGTGAAAATCCGGGGATAACCACCGGGGAGCTGTTTTTT.

The V and J genes are TRBV20-1 and TRBJ2-1; D is unclear. V dropped 5 bases and J dropped 9 bases, with 8 bases sitting between them. This CDR3 is 10 amino acids long. CDR1 is DFQATT and CDR2 is SNEGSKA in the germline V gene (reference sequence). CDR3 DNA: TGCAGTGCTCTCAGAGGTGAGCAGTTCTTC. Encoded protein: CSALRGEQFF.

The V call is TRBV11-3, the J call TRBJ2-1; D may be TRBD1 or TRBD2 (6 bases each). CDR1 and CDR2 (germline): SGHNT, YENEEA. Trimming left V 5 bases short and J 5 bases short, with 16 bases between. This CDR3 region has 15 residues. CDR3 protein: CASSPGGPGHNEQFF. The CDR3 DNA reads as TGTGCCAGCAGCCCTGGGGGGCCGGGTCACAATGAGCAGTTCTTC.

The gene calls are TRBV5-1 and TRBJ2-5; 7 positions agree with TRBD1. The V gene's germline CDR1 is SGHRS and CDR2 YFSETQ. Unmatched junction bases numbered 5, after V lost 4 bases and J lost 2 bases. The CDR3 consists of 14 residues. CDR3 protein: CASSPQGVQETQYF. CDR3 sequence (DNA): TGCGCCAGCAGCCCGCAGGGGGTTCAAGAGACCCAGTACTTC. Combining the CDR3 with reference TRBV5-1 and TRBJ2-5 gives the whole variable domain KAGVTQTPRYLIKTRGQQVTLSCSPISGHRSVSWYQQTPGQGLQFLFEYFSETQRNKGNFPGRFSGRQFSNSRSEMNVSTLELGDSALYLCASSPQGVQETQYFGPGTRLLVL.

V usage is TRBV13 and J usage is TRBJ2-5, with a possible D match to TRBD1 (5 bases). V was pared by 5 bases and J by 2 bases, with 15 bases between. Germline V gene sequence: CDR1 PRHDT, CDR2 FYEKMQ (reference sequence). This CDR3 contains 15 residues. Written as DNA, the CDR3 is TGTGCCAGCAGCCCAGATAGGGGTCTTCAAGAGACCCAGTACTTC. Translation gives CASSPDRGLQETQYF.

J is TRBJ2-3 and V is TRBV7-7, with 8 nucleotides matching TRBD2. V lost 5 bases to trimming and J lost 10 bases; unmatched junction nucleotides: 11. CDR3 length: 14 amino acids. Germline V gene sequence: CDR1 SSHAT, CDR2 FNYEAQ (reference sequence). The CDR3 loop reads CASSPTSGESAQYF. In DNA form, the CDR3 reads TGTGCCAGCAGCCCAACTAGCGGCGAGTCGGCGCAGTATTTT.

V and J are TRBV5-1 and TRBJ1-1, with D unresolved. V was shortened by 2 bases and J by 4 bases, with 15 bases between the two germline ends. The CDR3 runs to 15 residues. Germline V gene sequence: CDR1 SGHRS, CDR2 YFSETQ. The CDR3 sequence is CASSFAGGPVTEAFF. The CDR3 coding sequence is TGCGCCAGCAGCTTCGCGGGAGGGCCTGTCACTGAAGCTTTCTTT.

The rearrangement joins TRBV5-1 to TRBJ2-7; no reliable D call. Trimming took off 0 bases at V and 4 bases at J, with 14 bases between the two ends. The CDR3 extends over 15 amino acids. Germline CDR1 reads SGHRS; CDR2 reads YFSETQ. The CDR3 bases are TGCGCCAGCAGCTTGGGGGATACCCTTACTTACGAGCAGTACTTC. Amino acid sequence: CASSLGDTLTYEQYF.

The V call is TRBV7-3, the J call TRBJ2-7; 10 positions agree with TRBD2. Germline V lookup: CDR1 SGHTA, CDR2 FQGTGA. V was pared by 5 bases and J by 6 bases, with 4 bases of the junction left unmatched. This CDR3 has 13 amino acids. CDR3 sequence (DNA): TGTGCCAGCAGCCCCCTAGCGGGAGCCGAGCAGTACTTC. Amino acids: CASSPLAGAEQYF.

The chain joins TRBV7-2 to TRBJ2-5; a weak D match, TRBD2 (6 bases). The CDR3 loop spans 14 amino acids. Germline V lookup: CDR1 SGHTA, CDR2 FQGNSA. Deletions cut 5 bases from V and 5 bases from J, with 15 bases between. The CDR3 sequence is CASSGPGTPETQYF. The DNA of the CDR3 is TGTGCCAGCAGCGGCCCGGGGACTCCCGAGACCCAGTACTTC.

By share of the sample, this clone is medium-sized (0.01 to 0.1%). The chain combines TRBV7-9 with TRBJ2-1; D is unclear. The CDR3 contains 13 residues. V was cut by 4 bases and J by 8 bases, with 12 bases left in between. Germline CDR1 SEHNR, CDR2 FQNEAQ (reference sequence). CDR3 protein: CASSSPNKDEQFF. The CDR3 DNA follows: TGTGCCAGCAGCTCCCCCAATAAGGATGAGCAGTTCTTC.

The chain carries TRBV5-1 and TRBJ1-5, with TRBD1 as a possible D gene (5 bases). Trimming removed 4 bases at V and 4 bases at J, with 15 bases between. The length of the CDR3 is 15 residues. CDR1 is SGHRS and CDR2 is YFSETQ in the germline V gene. DNA of the CDR3: TGCGCCAGCAGCCAGACCACAGGAAATAATCAGCCCCAGCATTTT. The encoded protein is CASSQTTGNNQPQHF.

This sequence joins TRBV30 and TRBJ2-7; D is uncertain. With 3 bases removed from V and 7 bases from J, the gap between germline ends came to 10 bases. Germline CDR1 reads GTSNPN; CDR2 reads SVGIG (reference sequence). The CDR3 runs to 11 residues. CDR3 loop: CAWSLTREQYF. The CDR3 nucleotides are TGTGCCTGGAGCCTGACGAGAGAGCAGTACTTC.